The 27 T cell receptor beta chains presented below share a single source sample, sequenced in a study of cytomegalovirus exposure and HLA in healthy donors. Amplification used 60 Vbeta primers and 13 Jbeta primers. Sequencing used immunoSEQ multiplex PCR; TCRdb keeps in-frame clones, though not all of them. This table holds about 130,000 clones, approximately 85% found once. The sample taken for sequencing was PBMCs. These receptors were taken from a woman aged 30 to 39 in good health and CMV-seropositive.

The chain uses TRBV6-1 and TRBJ2-1, with 12 bases fitting TRBD2. Per germline, CDR1 MNHNS and CDR2 SASEGT. The CDR3 runs 15 residues. V dropped 10 bases and J dropped 7; count of bases not matched to a gene: 11. The CDR3 here is CANPTGLAGSNEQFF. Here the CDR3 DNA reads TGTGCCAACCCGACTGGACTAGCGGGGTCTAATGAGCAGTTCTTC.

The chain is built from TRBV28 and TRBJ1-5, with unresolved D. This CDR3 has 13 amino acids. Germline CDR1 is MDHEN and CDR2 is SYDVKM. The V and J ends lost 3 bases and 1 base respectively, with 4 bases between them. The DNA of the CDR3 is TGTGCCAGCAGTTTGCGCAGCAATCAGCCCCAGCATTTT. Translation: CASSLRSNQPQHF.

The chain joins TRBV6-6 to TRBJ2-7; the D gene is possibly TRBD1 (5 bases). This CDR3 is 15 amino acids long. Per germline, CDR1 MNHNY and CDR2 SVGAGI (reference sequence). V lost 0 bases and J 2 bases, leaving 11 bases between the germline ends. The CDR3 DNA reads TGTGCCAGCAGTTACTCAGCAGGGTCTACCTACGAGCAGTACTTC. Translation: CASSYSAGSTYEQYF.

This clone was recorded once. J is TRBJ2-5 and V is TRBV4-2, with 7 bases matching TRBD1. The DNA end favors TRBJ2-7, so the J call may be wrong. Per the germline V gene, CDR1 is LGHNA and CDR2 is YNFKEQ. The length of the CDR3 is 15 residues. This CDR3 is CASSPQGTVSYEQYF. CDR3 in DNA: TGTGCCAGCAGCCCACAAGGGACAGTGTCCTACGAGCAGTACTTC.

The V call is TRBV15, the J call TRBJ1-2; a weak D match, TRBD1 (5 bases). Trimming took 7 bases from V and 5 from J, leaving 14 bases between them. Germline values: CDR1 LNHNV, CDR2 YYDKDF (reference sequence). The CDR3 contains 13 residues. CDR3 DNA sequence: TGTGCCACCACCCCGAGGGGAGGGTATGGCTACACCTTC. It is translated as CATTPRGGYGYTF.

V gene TRBV5-1 combines with J gene TRBJ1-1, with a weak D call TRBD1 (5 bases). CDR1 is SGHRS, CDR2 YFSETQ, per germline. This CDR3 contains 15 residues. The V end was cut by 0 bases, the J end by 4 bases, with 13 bases between. CDR3 region: CASSLAIGAVTEAFF. The CDR3 coding sequence is TGCGCCAGCAGCTTGGCGATAGGGGCCGTCACTGAAGCTTTCTTT. Full variable domain (outside the CDR3, taken from reference TRBV5-1 and TRBJ1-1): KAGVTQTPRYLIKTRGQQVTLSCSPISGHRSVSWYQQTPGQGLQFLFEYFSETQRNKGNFPGRFSGRQFSNSRSEMNVSTLELGDSALYLCASSLAIGAVTEAFFGQGTRLTVV.

This clone was recorded only once. The rearrangement uses TRBV6-6 and TRBJ1-6; maybe TRBD1 (6 bases). V gave up 6 bases and J gave up 9 bases, with 21 bases separating them. The CDR3 extends over 16 amino acids. Germline CDR1 is MNHNY and CDR2 is SVGAGI (reference sequence). The CDR3 spells CASRPIQGQGSSPLHF. The CDR3 DNA reads as TGTGCCAGCAGGCCCATACAGGGTCAGGGAAGTTCACCCCTCCACTTT.

The chain joins TRBV18 to TRBJ1-1; D gene unclear. The V gene lost 3 bases and the J gene lost 1 base, with 9 bases spanning the gap. The CDR3 consists of 14 residues. Germline V gene lookup returns CDR1 KGHSH and CDR2 LQKENI. CDR3 nucleotides: TGTGCCAGCTCACCTGTCGAGGCGAACACTGAAGCTTTCTTT. Translated: CASSPVEANTEAFF. The variable domain in full, completed from reference TRBV18 and TRBJ1-1, reads NAGVMQNPRHLVRRRGQEARLRCSPMKGHSHVYWYRQLPEEGLKFMVYLQKENIIDESGMPKERFSAEFPKEGPSILRIQQVVRGDSAAYFCASSPVEANTEAFFGQGTRLTVV.

A few counts support this clone. This chain joins TRBV30 and TRBJ1-5; 9 bases map to TRBD1. Looked up from germline, CDR1 is GTSNPN and CDR2 is SVGIG (reference sequence). The CDR3 sequence is 13 residues long. The ends lost 3 bases at V and 9 bases at J; junction bases unmatched: 6. In DNA, the CDR3 is TGTGCCTGGAGGGGACAGGGCGAAACGCCCCAGCATTTT. The encoded protein is CAWRGQGETPQHF.

The CDR3 region has the DNA TGTGCCAGCTCGACAGGGGGCTACGAGCAGTACTTC. This codes for CASSTGGYEQYF. The gene calls are TRBV18 and TRBJ2-7; 9 nucleotides agree with TRBD1. J was trimmed by 3 bases and V by 6 bases; bases with no gene match: 0. The CDR3 runs to 12 residues. Germline loops: CDR1 KGHSH, CDR2 LQKENI.

The chain links TRBV5-1 to TRBJ2-3; a weak D match, TRBD2 (6 bases). The V end was cut by 5 bases, the J end by 2 bases, with 12 bases between. From germline, CDR1 is SGHRS and CDR2 YFSETQ. This CDR3 spans 14 amino acids. This chain's CDR3 is CASSLSGFTDTQYF. CDR3 nucleotides: TGCGCCAGCAGTCTTAGCGGCTTCACAGATACGCAGTATTTT.

V usage is TRBV6-5 and J usage is TRBJ2-2; D perhaps matches TRBD1 (6 bases). V lost 6 bases and J 2 bases, leaving 13 bases between the germline ends. Germline-derived CDR1 and CDR2 are MNHEY and SVGAGI. CDR3 length: 15 residues. The chain's CDR3 is CASRPPGVNTGELFF. The CDR3 bases are TGTGCCAGCAGACCTCCAGGGGTAAACACCGGGGAGCTGTTTTTT.

This clone was observed a few times. V usage is TRBV2 and J usage is TRBJ2-1; no firm D call. This CDR3 is built from 13 residues. Trimming pared 6 bases from V and 1 base from J, leaving 7 bases between. Germline V gives CDR1 SNHLY, CDR2 FYNNEI. The CDR3 DNA reads as TGTGCCAGCAGAACTGGTTCCTACAATGAGCAGTTCTTC. This codes for CASRTGSYNEQFF. Full variable domain (remainder filled in from reference TRBV2 and TRBJ2-1): EPEVTQTPSHQVTQMGQEVILRCVPISNHLYFYWYRQILGQKVEFLVSFYNNEISEKSEIFDDQFSVERPDGSNFTLKIRSTKLEDSAMYFCASRTGSYNEQFFGPGTRLTVL.

The chain recombines TRBV28 with TRBJ2-1, with 10 bases that match TRBD2. Germline assignment: CDR1 MDHEN and CDR2 SYDVKM. CDR3 size: 16 residues. V was pared by 5 bases and J by 0 bases, with 4 bases of the junction left unmatched. CDR3 in DNA: TGTGCCAGCAGTACCTCTAGCGGGGGCTCCTACAATGAGCAGTTCTTC. Protein: CASSTSSGGSYNEQFF.

The chain is built from TRBV5-1 and TRBJ1-2, with 7 bases aligning to TRBD1. The germline CDR1 and CDR2 sequences are SGHRS and YFSETQ. The CDR3 loop spans 13 amino acids. The V gene end was trimmed by 4 bases and the J gene end by 8 bases; junction bases not matched to a gene: 8. The CDR3 reads CASSHDRASGYTF. DNA for the CDR3: TGCGCCAGCAGCCATGACAGGGCCTCGGGCTACACCTTC.

The rearrangement uses TRBV2 and TRBJ2-7; D is undetermined. The CDR3 consists of 14 residues. Germline CDR1 SNHLY, CDR2 FYNNEI. The V end lost 5 bases, the J end lost 4 bases, and 15 bases lay between the germline ends. CDR3 region: CASSIRGDSYEQYF. CDR3 sequence (DNA): TGTGCCAGCAGTATACGAGGCGATTCGTACGAGCAGTACTTC.

The chain joins TRBV6-1 to TRBJ1-2; D unresolved. CDR1 is MNHNS, CDR2 SASEGT, per germline. Trimming stripped 2 bases from V and 4 bases from J, with 14 bases between. This CDR3 comprises 15 residues. The CDR3 DNA reads TGTGCCAGCAGTGAATCACCCAGCGCGAGCTATGGCTACACCTTC. Translating it yields CASSESPSASYGYTF.

This clone occurred once. The chain links TRBV6-6 to TRBJ1-1; D possibly corresponds to TRBD1 (5 bases). Germline CDR1 is MNHNY and CDR2 is SVGAGI (reference sequence). The V end lost 4 bases, the J end lost 9 bases, and 12 bases lay between the germline ends. CDR3 length: 12 amino acids. The DNA for the CDR3 is TGTGCCAGCAGTTTTGGTGGGGCGCAAGCTTTCTTT. It yields the protein CASSFGGAQAFF.

This chain connects TRBV19 to TRBJ2-6; D is uncertain. V dropped 7 bases and J dropped 7 bases, with 17 bases sitting between them. The germline CDR1 and CDR2 sequences are LNHDA and SQIVND (reference sequence). There are 15 residues in the CDR3. This chain's CDR3 is CASTPQGVVANVLTF. The CDR3 DNA sequence: TGTGCCAGTACCCCCCAAGGAGTCGTTGCCAACGTCCTGACTTTC.

The rearrangement joins TRBV27 to TRBJ2-7; D perhaps matches TRBD1 (6 bases). Per germline, CDR1 MNHEY and CDR2 SMNVEV (reference sequence). The CDR3 length is 14 residues. Trimming took off 4 bases at V and 2 bases at J, with 12 bases between the two ends. The CDR3 sequence is CASSSYGTTYEQYF. The CDR3 DNA follows: TGTGCCAGCAGTTCCTACGGGACAACCTACGAGCAGTACTTC.

J is TRBJ1-1 and V is TRBV30; no clear D. This CDR3 has 13 amino acids. Trimming left V 0 bases short and J 0 bases short, with 5 bases between. Per germline, CDR1 GTSNPN and CDR2 SVGIG (reference sequence). CDR3 residues: CAWSVQLNTEAFF. CDR3 in DNA: TGTGCCTGGAGTGTCCAGTTGAACACTGAAGCTTTCTTT.

The chain has TRBV13 and TRBJ2-1; D gene unclear. This CDR3 is 14 amino acids long. Trimming removed 0 bases from V and 7 bases from J, with 10 bases in between. CDR1 PRHDT and CDR2 FYEKMQ come from the germline V gene (reference sequence). DNA of the CDR3: TGTGCCAGCAGCTTAGGGCTAGATTTGAATGAGCAGTTCTTC. It codes for CASSLGLDLNEQFF.

The rearrangement uses TRBV5-1 and TRBJ2-7, with unresolved D. Per germline, CDR1 SGHRS and CDR2 YFSETQ. The CDR3 runs 14 residues. Trimming shortened V by 5 bases and J by 0 bases, and 12 bases separated the two germline ends. CDR3 sequence reads: CASRARDTSYEQYF. The DNA for the CDR3 is TGCGCCAGCAGGGCTCGCGACACCTCCTACGAGCAGTACTTC.

The rearrangement joins TRBV28 to TRBJ1-2, with unresolved D. Germline V CDR1 and CDR2: MDHEN, SYDVKM. This CDR3 has 13 residues. Trimming shortened V by 6 bases and J by 5 bases, and 13 bases separated the two germline ends. CDR3 sequence reads: CASSLGEDYGYTF. The CDR3 region has the DNA TGTGCCAGCAGCCTGGGAGAGGATTATGGCTACACCTTC.

The chain has TRBV6-9 and TRBJ1-2; the match to TRBD1 covers 7 bases. The J segment lost 7 bases and the V segment lost 6 bases, leaving 11 bases of the junction unmatched. CDR1 is MNHGY and CDR2 is SVAAGI in the germline V gene. The CDR3 has 14 amino acids. DNA for the CDR3: TGTGCCAGCAGGGACAGGATTTTACCTGCTGGCTACACCTTC. This gives the protein CASRDRILPAGYTF.

The J gene is TRBJ2-6, the V gene TRBV6-1; D possibly corresponds to TRBD2 (6 bases). In germline, CDR1 is MNHNS, CDR2 SASEGT. V dropped 2 bases and J dropped 2 bases, with 13 bases sitting between them. This CDR3 is 17 amino acids long. In nucleotides, the CDR3 is TGTGCCAGCAGTGAACCTGGGGGGTCTACTGGGGCCAACGTCCTGACTTTC. Protein: CASSEPGGSTGANVLTF.

V and J are TRBV2 and TRBJ2-7; TRBD1 matches 7 bases. The trim removed 6 bases at V and 1 base at J, leaving 6 bases unmatched. The germline V gene has CDR1 SNHLY and CDR2 FYNNEI. The CDR3 totals 14 residues. CDR3 region: CASSIDRASYEQYF. The CDR3 region has the DNA TGTGCCAGCAGCATAGACAGGGCTTCCTACGAGCAGTACTTC.